The T cell receptor beta chain under discussion was sequenced for a study of regulatory T cells in long-lasting Graves disease. In this sample, this clonotype turned up many times. Its antigen is not known. For TCR beta, libraries came from iRepertoire HTBI primers and Arm-PCR of CDR3 regions. In the source study's methods: Identification of gene segments yielded approximately 62 TRBV and about 15 TRBJ across samples. TCRdb processed the multiplex PCR reads anew with MiXCR; each CDR3 protein has one entry. TCRdb assigned the V and J calls; the authors' analysis was not used. This sample has about 460,000 distinct CDR3 sequences; 11% to 15% occur once, and the top ten carry around a sixth. General study results and limits: More public clonotypes were shared by persistent patients (approximately 3,000) than by new patients (roughly 870).

The time point denotes: newly diagnosed GD, antithyroid drugs for less than 3 months. With RNA extracted from PBMCs as input, the TCR library was made. The CDR3 sequence is 17 residues long. Trimming took 1 base from V and 5 from J; bases not matched to a gene: 7. CDR1 SGHVS and CDR2 FQNEAQ come from the germline V gene. This sample was also put to use in a study of T cells in Graves' hyperthyroidism and ophthalmopathy. That paper adds: The HTBI primer set was used in a first-round RT-PCR of the TCR CDR3.

Material: peripheral blood mononuclear cells (PBMCs), obtained at new diagnosis, from a patient treated with antithyroid drugs. The TCR originated in a woman in her forties or fifties with Graves disease. The V call is TRBV7-8, the J call TRBJ2-7, with 14 nucleotides matching TRBD2. CDR3 in DNA: TGTGCCAGCAGCTTAGGACCCAGACTAGCGGGAGGGCACGAGCAGTACTTC. It codes for CASSLGPRLAGGHEQYF.